This passage covers 13 T cell receptor beta chains from one sample sequenced in a study of T cell responses to AZD1222 COVID-19 vaccine. Clones were read by immunoSEQ multiplex PCR, and TCRdb kept only the in-frame ones, dropping some. Of under 80,000 clones in the sample, 88% are singletons; the top ten hold around 21%. The sample consisted of peripheral blood, taken on day 0 of AZD1222 vaccination. The source of these receptors is an adult in good health.

The V gene is TRBV18, the J gene TRBJ2-1; 9 positions match TRBD1. Germline V gives CDR1 KGHSH, CDR2 LQKENI. V shed 6 bases, J shed 8 bases, and the junction held 8 bases outside the gene matches. The CDR3 has 14 amino acids. The CDR3 DNA follows: TGTGCCAGCTCCCCGGGACAGGGCCGATATGAGCAGTTCTTC. Translating gives CASSPGQGRYEQFF.

This chain connects TRBV30 to TRBJ2-2; possibly TRBD1 for D (6 bases). The germline V and J ends were trimmed by 4 bases and 1 base, with 10 bases remaining between them. This CDR3 comprises 14 residues. CDR1 and CDR2 from the germline V gene are GTSNPN and SVGIG (reference sequence). DNA for the CDR3: TGTGCCTGGACTTGGGGACAGAACACCGGGGAGCTGTTTTTT. Translated, it gives CAWTWGQNTGELFF.

This chain uses TRBV28 with TRBJ1-6, with D unclear. V gave up 8 bases and J gave up 7 bases, with 15 bases separating them. The germline CDR1 and CDR2 sequences are MDHEN and SYDVKM. The CDR3 runs to 14 residues. In nucleotides, the CDR3 is TGTGCCAGCCTCCATCTCCGGGGAAATTCACCCCTCCACTTT. It yields the protein CASLHLRGNSPLHF.

The V and J genes are TRBV5-1 and TRBJ1-4; D not resolved. Trimming removed 0 bases at V and 4 bases at J, with 10 bases between. CDR1 SGHRS and CDR2 YFSETQ come from the germline V gene. The CDR3 is made up of 15 amino acids. The CDR3, as DNA: TGCGCCAGCAGCTTGGTGTCAGGCAATAATGAAAAACTGTTTTTT. Residues: CASSLVSGNNEKLFF.

This clone was seen a few times. This chain connects TRBV4-1 to TRBJ1-1, with TRBD1 identical over 7 bases. In germline, CDR1 is MGHRA, CDR2 YSYEKL. With V trimmed by 4 bases and J by 0 bases, 14 bases remained unmatched. The CDR3 contains 18 residues. The CDR3 region is CASSPPPPDRHMNTEAFF. For the CDR3, the DNA is TGCGCCAGCAGCCCTCCCCCTCCGGACAGGCACATGAACACTGAAGCTTTCTTT.

V gene TRBV11-2 combines with J gene TRBJ2-3, with 9 bases lining up with TRBD2. Germline V gives CDR1 SGHAT, CDR2 FQNNGV. With V trimmed by 8 bases and J by 6 bases, 9 bases remained unmatched. The CDR3 is 14 residues long. DNA for the CDR3: TGTGCCAGCCGGGCGGGGGGGAGTGTGGATACGCAGTATTTT. Encoded protein: CASRAGGSVDTQYF. The full variable domain, rest sourced from reference TRBV11-2 and TRBJ2-3, is EAGVAQSPRYKIIEKRQSVAFWCNPISGHATLYWYQQILGQGPKLLIQFQNNGVVDDSQLPKDRFSAERLKGVDSTLKIQPAKLEDSAVYLCASRAGGSVDTQYFGPGTRLTVL.

CDR3: CAISDPDQGAVWYEQYF. In nucleotides, the CDR3 is TGTGCCATCAGTGATCCCGATCAGGGGGCGGTGTGGTACGAGCAGTACTTC. The chain combines TRBV10-3 with TRBJ2-7, with 8 positions matching TRBD1. Germline CDR1 is ENHRY and CDR2 is SYGVKD. The CDR3 sequence is 17 residues long. V shed 3 bases, J shed 4 bases, and the junction held 14 bases outside the gene matches.

The rearrangement links TRBV9 to TRBJ2-5; TRBD2 matches at 11 bases. V dropped 0 bases and J dropped 5; count of bases not matched to a gene: 6. The germline V gene has CDR1 SGDLS and CDR2 YYNGEE. CDR3 length: 16 amino acids. The CDR3 reads CASSVGSSGGRETQYF. The CDR3 region has the DNA TGTGCCAGCAGCGTAGGGTCTAGCGGGGGGCGCGAGACCCAGTACTTC. The full variable domain, its missing parts supplied by reference TRBV9 and TRBJ2-5, is DSGVTQTPKHLITATGQRVTLRCSPRSGDLSVYWYQQSLDQGLQFLIQYYNGEERAKGNILERFSAQQFPDLHSELNLSSLELGDSALYFCASSVGSSGGRETQYFGPGTRLLVL.

This chain uses TRBV6-2 or TRBV6-3 with TRBJ1-5; D call uncertain. Germline V CDR1 and CDR2: MNHEY, SVGEGT. Trimming left V 0 bases short and J 5 bases short, with 20 bases between. The CDR3 length is 18 residues. The CDR3 region has the DNA TGTGCCAGCAGTTACTCGGGCGGTTCTGGGTTGGGATATCAGCCCCAGCATTTT. Protein product: CASSYSGGSGLGYQPQHF.

The chain carries TRBV9 and TRBJ2-1; no clear D gene. Germline V CDR1 and CDR2: SGDLS, YYNGEE. Trimming took off 0 bases at V and 9 bases at J, with 10 bases between the two ends. The CDR3 consists of 13 residues. CDR3 region: CASSVGQAPEQFF. The DNA of the CDR3 is TGTGCCAGCAGCGTAGGCCAGGCCCCTGAGCAGTTCTTC.

A note on this clone: A junction end diverges from the germline sequence, so it may reflect a read error. The chain carries TRBV7-7 and TRBJ2-3; D uncertain. Germline V CDR1 and CDR2: SSHAT, FNYEAQ (reference sequence). The CDR3 has 10 residues. The CDR3 loop is CASSPRPQYF. The CDR3 DNA sequence: TGTGCTAGCAGCCCTAGACCGCAGTATTTT.

The chain combines TRBV19 with TRBJ1-5; 8 bases align to TRBD1. Germline CDR1 is LNHDA and CDR2 is SQIVND (reference sequence). The CDR3 has 16 amino acids. Trimming removed 7 bases from V and 6 bases from J; junction bases left unmatched: 14. The CDR3 here is CASIDRPQTGAQPQHF. The CDR3 DNA reads TGTGCCAGTATCGATAGGCCCCAGACAGGGGCTCAGCCCCAGCATTTT.

As DNA, the CDR3 is TGTGCCAGCAGCCCAGGACAGGTGAGGATTCGTGGCTACACCTTC. This sequence encodes CASSPGQVRIRGYTF. This sequence joins TRBV5-4 and TRBJ1-2, with 7 bases matching TRBD1. In germline, CDR1 is SGHNT, CDR2 YYREEE (reference sequence). The CDR3 extends over 15 amino acids. J lost 7 bases, V lost 4 bases, and 13 bases had no gene match.